One sample yielded the 21 T cell receptor beta chains listed below, sequenced in a study of OX40 agonist ivuxolimab in advanced cancers. Assay used: immunoSEQ multiplex PCR; TCRdb lists only in-frame clones, some missing. The sample consists of roughly 66,000 clones, around 86% of them appearing once. The sample in question was CD4+ or CD8+ T cells sorted from blood, obtained in a trial of the OX40 agonist ivuxolimab. The receptors shown here come from an adult with an advanced solid tumor such as melanoma, head and neck, liver or kidney cancer.

V is TRBV27 and J is TRBJ2-1; TRBD1 matches 7 bases. Germline CDR1 MNHEY, CDR2 SMNVEV (reference sequence). The CDR3 loop spans 14 amino acids. Trimming at V came to 5 bases and at J to 6 bases, leaving 7 bases not matched to a gene. The CDR3 DNA follows: TGTGCCAGCAGTGCCCCCTACAGGGGCAATGAGCAGTTCTTC. Protein sequence: CASSAPYRGNEQFF.

The rearrangement links TRBV10-2 to TRBJ2-7, with 8 bases matching TRBD2. V was clipped by 7 bases and J by 0 bases; unmatched bases: 2. The CDR3 is 13 amino acids. Germline V gene sequence: CDR1 WSHSY, CDR2 SAAADI. CDR3 loop: CASTSGYSYEQYF. The CDR3 coding sequence is TGCGCCAGCACTAGCGGGTACTCCTACGAGCAGTACTTC.

The CDR3 region is CASSLSGSGSYNEQFF. CDR3 coding DNA: TGCGCCAGCAGCCTAAGCGGGAGTGGGTCCTACAATGAGCAGTTCTTC. V is TRBV5-1 and J is TRBJ2-1, with 8 nucleotides matching TRBD2. The V gene end was trimmed by 4 bases and the J gene end by 1 base; junction bases not matched to a gene: 7. Germline V gene sequence: CDR1 SGHRS, CDR2 YFSETQ. The CDR3 length is 16 residues.

This clone was counted ten times or more. The chain has TRBV11-3 and TRBJ2-1, with D tentatively TRBD2 (5 bases). V lost 5 bases and J 5 bases, leaving 13 bases between the germline ends. This CDR3 is 14 amino acids long. Germline V lookup: CDR1 SGHNT, CDR2 YENEEA. The CDR3 protein is CASSRSRGHNEQFF. CDR3 in DNA: TGTGCCAGCAGCCGTAGCCGAGGGCACAATGAGCAGTTCTTC.

This rearrangement joins TRBV5-4 to TRBJ2-1, with a weak D call TRBD2 (5 bases). V was shortened by 0 bases and J by 10 bases, with 8 bases between the two germline ends. The CDR3 has 12 amino acids. Germline CDR1 reads SGHNT; CDR2 reads YYREEE (reference sequence). CDR3 protein: CASSLATREQFF. For the CDR3, the DNA is TGTGCCAGCAGCTTGGCTACTAGAGAGCAGTTCTTC.

This chain connects TRBV5-4 to TRBJ2-1; D is unclear. The length of the CDR3 is 16 residues. CDR1 and CDR2 from the germline V gene are SGHNT and YYREEE (reference sequence). Trimming shortened V by 2 bases and J by 4 bases, and 16 bases separated the two germline ends. The CDR3: CASSFLASNHYNEQFF. The CDR3 DNA reads as TGTGCCAGCAGCTTCTTAGCATCCAATCATTACAATGAGCAGTTCTTC. The full variable domain, its missing parts supplied by reference TRBV5-4 and TRBJ2-1, is ETGVTQSPTHLIKTRGQQVTLRCSSQSGHNTVSWYQQALGQGPQFIFQYYREEENGRGNFPPRFSGLQFPNYSSELNVNALELDDSALYLCASSFLASNHYNEQFFGPGTRLTVL.

This chain links TRBV6-1 with TRBJ2-3; 7 nucleotides align to TRBD2. This CDR3 region has 17 residues. Germline CDR1 is MNHNS and CDR2 is SASEGT. V was clipped by 3 bases and J by 4 bases; unmatched bases: 13. The CDR3 spells CASSDARGWEGSDTQYF. In nucleotides, the CDR3 is TGTGCCAGCAGTGATGCCCGAGGGTGGGAGGGCTCAGATACGCAGTATTTT.

Notes on this clone: An end of the junction does not agree with germline; a read error may underlie this. The chain employs TRBV14 and TRBJ2-3; D is possibly TRBD2 (8 bases). From germline, CDR1 is SGHDN and CDR2 FVKESK. There are 15 residues in the CDR3. The chain's CDR3 is CASSQRQGFTSGVDF. In DNA form, the CDR3 reads TGTGCCAGCAGCCAAAGACAGGGATTCACTAGCGGAGTGGATTTT.

The chain is built from TRBV5-6 and TRBJ2-2; unclear D gene. CDR1 is SGHDT and CDR2 is YYEEEE in the germline V gene. This CDR3 comprises 13 residues. V gave up 0 bases and J gave up 5 bases, with 5 bases separating them. The CDR3 coding sequence is TGTGCCAGCAGCTTGGATTTTACCGGGGAGCTGTTTTTT. Translated, it gives CASSLDFTGELFF. The full variable domain, its missing parts supplied by reference TRBV5-6 and TRBJ2-2, is DAGVTQSPTHLIKTRGQQVTLRCSPKSGHDTVSWYQQALGQGPQFIFQYYEEEERQRGNFPDRFSGHQFPNYSSELNVNALLLGDSALYLCASSLDFTGELFFGEGSRLTVL.

The chain recombines TRBV7-2 with TRBJ2-5; unclear D gene. V was clipped by 1 base and J by 5 bases, with 5 bases between them. The CDR3 is 12 amino acids. Germline values: CDR1 SGHTA, CDR2 FQGNSA. The CDR3 nucleotides are TGTGCCAGCAGCTTAGGCTGGGAGACCCAGTACTTC. It yields the protein CASSLGWETQYF.

This clone was detected only once. CDR3 loop: CASSPGLVLIATQYF. The CDR3 coding sequence is TGTGCCAGCAGCCCGGGACTAGTATTAATAGCGACCCAGTACTTC. This chain links TRBV5-4 with TRBJ2-5; the match to TRBD2 covers 8 bases. The V gene end was trimmed by 4 bases and the J gene end by 7 bases; junction bases not matched to a gene: 12. CDR1 is SGHNT and CDR2 is YYREEE in the germline V gene (reference sequence). The CDR3 loop spans 15 amino acids.

The chain employs TRBV15 and TRBJ1-5; no clear D gene. With 0 bases removed from V and 3 bases from J, the gap between germline ends came to 12 bases. Germline V gene data show CDR1 as LNHNV and CDR2 as YYDKDF (reference sequence). The CDR3 covers 16 residues. CDR3 protein: CATSRDGGQLNQPQHF. The CDR3 DNA sequence: TGTGCCACCAGCAGAGATGGTGGCCAGCTCAATCAGCCCCAGCATTTT.

The CDR3 here is CASSPLNEGEQFF. The CDR3, as DNA: TGTGCCAGCAGCCCCTTGAACGAGGGTGAGCAGTTCTTC. V gene TRBV7-3 combines with J gene TRBJ2-1, with D maybe TRBD2 (5 bases). CDR1 SGHTA and CDR2 FQGTGA come from the germline V gene. This CDR3 is 13 amino acids long. The V and J ends lost 5 bases and 9 bases respectively, with 14 bases between them.

The rearrangement links TRBV6-1 to TRBJ2-2; tentative D call: TRBD2 (5 bases). The CDR3 runs 15 residues. In germline, CDR1 is MNHNS, CDR2 SASEGT. Trimming removed 2 bases at V and 6 bases at J, with 13 bases between. CDR3 sequence: CASSEMAGYAGELFF. CDR3 DNA: TGTGCCAGCAGTGAAATGGCGGGCTATGCCGGGGAGCTGTTTTTT.

This chain joins TRBV5-1 and TRBJ2-1; TRBD2 matches at 12 bases. V shed 0 bases, J shed 5 bases, and the junction held 0 bases outside the gene matches. This CDR3 spans 15 amino acids. Germline CDR1 is SGHRS and CDR2 is YFSETQ. The CDR3 DNA sequence: TGCGCCAGCAGCTTGGGACTAGCGGGGGACAATGAGCAGTTCTTC. Protein: CASSLGLAGDNEQFF. Looking up the rest from reference TRBV5-1 and TRBJ2-1 gives the full variable domain: KAGVTQTPRYLIKTRGQQVTLSCSPISGHRSVSWYQQTPGQGLQFLFEYFSETQRNKGNFPGRFSGRQFSNSRSEMNVSTLELGDSALYLCASSLGLAGDNEQFFGPGTRLTVL.

J is TRBJ2-3 and V is TRBV19, with 8 bases identical to TRBD2. CDR1 is LNHDA and CDR2 is SQIVND in the germline V gene (reference sequence). The CDR3 sequence is 15 residues long. Losses at the gene ends were 5 bases for V and 3 bases for J; bases not matched to a gene: 7. CDR3 nucleotide sequence: TGTGCCAGTAGTGGCCCGGGACTAGGGACAGATACGCAGTATTTT. Its translation: CASSGPGLGTDTQYF.

The J gene is TRBJ1-3, the V gene TRBV19, with TRBD1 as a possible D gene (5 bases). The CDR3 covers 16 residues. Germline values: CDR1 LNHDA, CDR2 SQIVND (reference sequence). V was shortened by 3 bases and J by 4 bases, with 16 bases between the two germline ends. CDR3 residues: CASSIGGVTSGNTIYF. CDR3 bases: TGTGCCAGTAGTATCGGAGGGGTGACTTCGGGAAACACCATATATTTT.

The rearrangement links TRBV10-3 to TRBJ2-1, with 11 bases that match TRBD2. The V gene's germline CDR1 is ENHRY and CDR2 SYGVKD. V shed 6 bases, J shed 6 bases, and the junction held 7 bases outside the gene matches. This CDR3 contains 15 residues. The CDR3 bases are TGTGCCATCAGAGGGGGACTAGCGGAAATCAATGAGCAGTTCTTC. Its translation is CAIRGGLAEINEQFF.

J is TRBJ2-5 and V is TRBV27; TRBD1 matches 12 bases. The V gene's germline CDR1 is MNHEY and CDR2 SMNVEV (reference sequence). CDR3 length equals 15 residues. V gave up 5 bases and J gave up 7 bases; unmatched junction bases: 8. This chain's CDR3 is CASSGDRGQIWTQYF. CDR3 in DNA: TGTGCCAGCAGTGGGGACAGGGGGCAAATATGGACCCAGTACTTC.

This chain joins TRBV11-2 and TRBJ2-1; D possibly corresponds to TRBD2 (6 bases). Germline lookup yields CDR1 SGHAT and CDR2 FQNNGV. V was shortened by 5 bases and J by 5 bases, with 10 bases between the two germline ends. This CDR3 comprises 13 residues. CDR3 sequence (DNA): TGTGCCAGCAGCCCGACTAGGCACAATGAGCAGTTCTTC. Translating it yields CASSPTRHNEQFF.

Here the CDR3 reads CASSYSWRIGTEAFF. In DNA form, the CDR3 reads TGTGCCAGCAGTTACTCGTGGAGGATTGGGACTGAAGCTTTCTTT. V and J are TRBV6-5 and TRBJ1-1, with no clear D. The CDR3 consists of 15 residues. CDR1 and CDR2 (germline): MNHEY, SVGAGI. The germline V and J ends were trimmed by 0 bases and 5 bases, with 13 bases remaining between them.